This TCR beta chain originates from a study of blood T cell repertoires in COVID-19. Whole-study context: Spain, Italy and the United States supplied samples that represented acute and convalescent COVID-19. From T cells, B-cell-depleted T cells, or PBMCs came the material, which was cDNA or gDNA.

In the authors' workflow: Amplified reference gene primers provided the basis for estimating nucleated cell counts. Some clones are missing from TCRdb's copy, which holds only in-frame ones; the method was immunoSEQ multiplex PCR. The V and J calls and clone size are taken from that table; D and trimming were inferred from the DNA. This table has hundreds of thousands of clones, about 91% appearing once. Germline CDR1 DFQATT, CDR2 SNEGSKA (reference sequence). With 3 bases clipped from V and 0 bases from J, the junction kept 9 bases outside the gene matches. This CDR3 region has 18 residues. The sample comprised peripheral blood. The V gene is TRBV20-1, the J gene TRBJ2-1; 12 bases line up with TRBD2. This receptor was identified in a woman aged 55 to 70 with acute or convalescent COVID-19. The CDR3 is CSASSGTSGFSSYNEQFF. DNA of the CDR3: TGCAGTGCTAGTTCCGGGACTAGCGGGTTTAGCTCCTACAATGAGCAGTTCTTC.